The 18 T cell receptor beta chains reported below all come from one sample, sequenced in a study of T cell responses to AZD1222 COVID-19 vaccine. This table comes from immunoSEQ multiplex PCR, and its TCRdb copy is limited to in-frame clones, with some not included. This table holds roughly 100,000 clones, roughly nine tenths found once. The sample in question was peripheral blood, obtained on day 0 of AZD1222 vaccination. The receptors come from an adult in good health.

The CDR3 bases are TGTGCCAGCAGCCACGCCGCGAACACTGAAGCTTTCTTT. Amino acids: CASSHAANTEAFF. This rearrangement joins TRBV7-6 to TRBJ1-1; D ambiguous. The ends were cut back, 5 bases at V and 1 base at J, with 8 bases in the middle. Per the germline V gene, CDR1 is SGHVS and CDR2 is FNYEAQ. The CDR3 consists of 13 residues.

This clone appeared a single time. The V and J genes are TRBV2 and TRBJ1-1; 9 bases fit TRBD1. Trimming at V came to 7 bases and at J to 4 bases, leaving 4 bases not matched to a gene. Germline CDR1 SNHLY, CDR2 FYNNEI. The CDR3 is made up of 13 amino acids. The CDR3 loop is CASTGQGLTEAFF. CDR3 sequence (DNA): TGTGCCAGCACCGGACAGGGGCTCACTGAAGCTTTCTTT.

The rearrangement links TRBV12-3 or TRBV12-4 to TRBJ1-1; D is ambiguous. V lost 7 bases and J 1 base, leaving 10 bases between the germline ends. This CDR3 has 13 amino acids. CDR3 sequence (DNA): TGTGCCAGCACTCTGTTCAGGAACACTGAAGCTTTCTTT. Amino acids: CASTLFRNTEAFF.

This chain uses TRBV7-8 with TRBJ2-3; 7 bases agree with TRBD1. This CDR3 has 16 residues. Unmatched junction bases numbered 9, after V lost 5 bases and J lost 1 base. CDR1 and CDR2 (germline): SGHVS, FQNEAQ. CDR3 DNA: TGTGCCAGCAGCGCGACCGAGAGGGGGCGCACAGATACGCAGTATTTT. Encoded protein: CASSATERGRTDTQYF.

This clone has more than one count but fewer than ten. The V gene is TRBV24-1, the J gene TRBJ1-2, with no clear D. Trimming pared 9 bases from V and 0 bases from J, leaving 7 bases between. This CDR3 is built from 12 residues. Germline loops: CDR1 KGHDR, CDR2 SFDVKD. This CDR3 is CATSSANYGYTF. CDR3 sequence (DNA): TGTGCCACCTCCTCGGCTAACTATGGCTACACCTTC.

The chain combines TRBV5-6 with TRBJ2-1; D uncertain. This CDR3 is built from 11 residues. V lost 1 base and J lost 10, with 6 bases in between. Germline V gene lookup returns CDR1 SGHDT and CDR2 YYEEEE. The chain's CDR3 is CASSLIAEQFF. For the CDR3, the DNA is TGTGCCAGCAGCTTGATCGCAGAGCAGTTCTTC.

The J gene is TRBJ1-2, the V gene TRBV5-4, with D perhaps matching TRBD1 (5 bases). V was pared by 4 bases and J by 8 bases, with 12 bases between. The CDR3 covers 12 residues. Per the germline V gene, CDR1 is SGHNT and CDR2 is YYREEE (reference sequence). The CDR3 bases are TGTGCCAGCAGCGATGGAGGGGTAGGCTACACCTTC. It translates to CASSDGGVGYTF.

This chain links TRBV12-5 with TRBJ1-4; D not resolved. The CDR3 loop spans 16 amino acids. Trimming stripped 1 base from V and 3 bases from J, with 12 bases between. Germline CDR1 reads LGHNT; CDR2 reads FRNRAP. CDR3 in DNA: TGTGCTAGTGGTTTGGCTCAAGGGCGGGCTAATGAAAAACTGTTTTTT. Translating gives CASGLAQGRANEKLFF.

In DNA, the CDR3 is TGTGCCAGCAGTCAAACTAGCGGGGGGCCTAGCAATGAGCAGTTCTTC. Protein product: CASSQTSGGPSNEQFF. V gene TRBV5-5 combines with J gene TRBJ2-1; 12 nucleotides line up with TRBD2. V shed 5 bases, J shed 6 bases, and the junction held 9 bases outside the gene matches. CDR1 and CDR2 from the germline V gene are SGHKS and YYEKEE (reference sequence). This CDR3 spans 16 amino acids.

V and J are TRBV4-1 and TRBJ2-2; unclear D gene. With 4 bases removed from V and 4 bases from J, the gap between germline ends came to 4 bases. Germline loops: CDR1 MGHRA, CDR2 YSYEKL. This CDR3 is built from 12 residues. The CDR3 is CASSPVTGELFF. Written as DNA, the CDR3 is TGCGCCAGCAGCCCAGTCACCGGGGAGCTGTTTTTT.

The J gene is TRBJ2-7, the V gene TRBV18; D is tentatively TRBD1 or TRBD2 (6 bases each). V was cut by 4 bases and J by 1 base, with 17 bases left in between. Germline V gene data show CDR1 as KGHSH and CDR2 as LQKENI. This CDR3 contains 16 residues. The DNA for the CDR3 is TGTGCCAGCTCACTCATGCCCGGGGGCAAGTCCTACGAGCAGTACTTC. Translation gives CASSLMPGGKSYEQYF.

CDR3 residues: CASSWTPNTEAFF. CDR3 bases: TGTGCCAGCAGTTGGACACCGAACACTGAAGCTTTCTTT. V and J are TRBV27 and TRBJ1-1; D is possibly TRBD1 (5 bases). The CDR3 has 13 amino acids. V lost 4 bases and J 1 base, leaving 7 bases between the germline ends. The germline V gene encodes CDR1 MNHEY and CDR2 SMNVEV (reference sequence).

V gene TRBV7-9 combines with J gene TRBJ1-2; D not certain. The CDR3 runs to 12 residues. Trimming removed 1 base at V and 7 bases at J, with 7 bases between. The V gene's germline CDR1 is SEHNR and CDR2 FQNEAQ (reference sequence). CDR3 bases: TGTGCCAGCAGCTTAGATGTCCGTGGCTACACCTTC. Encoded protein: CASSLDVRGYTF.

The J gene is TRBJ2-1, the V gene TRBV15; possibly TRBD2 for D (7 bases). The germline gives CDR1 LNHNV, CDR2 YYDKDF (reference sequence). Trimming stripped 6 bases from V and 4 bases from J, with 19 bases between. The CDR3 sequence is 16 residues long. The CDR3 protein is CATRPFAGASYNEQFF. CDR3 nucleotide sequence: TGTGCCACCAGGCCTTTTGCGGGGGCTTCTTACAATGAGCAGTTCTTC.

The V call is TRBV30, the J call TRBJ2-1, with 9 positions matching TRBD2. The CDR3 spans 16 residues. V shed 5 bases, J shed 8 bases, and the junction held 16 bases outside the gene matches. Germline V gene lookup returns CDR1 GTSNPN and CDR2 SVGIG (reference sequence). CDR3 in amino acids: CAWVPGSASGAHEQFF. Written as DNA, the CDR3 is TGTGCCTGGGTCCCGGGCAGCGCTAGCGGGGCCCATGAGCAGTTCTTC.

The chain carries TRBV5-1 and TRBJ1-2, with 9 bases aligning to TRBD1. CDR3 length equals 14 residues. After removal of 4 bases from V and 4 bases from J, the junction contained 5 bases not matched to a gene. Germline values: CDR1 SGHRS, CDR2 YFSETQ. DNA for the CDR3: TGCGCCAGCAGCCTGGACAGGGGAAGCTATGGCTACACCTTC. Protein: CASSLDRGSYGYTF.

The chain joins TRBV10-3 to TRBJ1-2; tentatively, D is TRBD1 (5 bases). Trimming took off 6 bases at V and 5 bases at J, with 10 bases between the two ends. CDR1 and CDR2 from the germline V gene are ENHRY and SYGVKD. The CDR3 extends over 12 amino acids. The CDR3 spells CAISTGSYGYTF. CDR3 bases: TGTGCCATCAGCACAGGCTCATATGGCTACACCTTC.

This clone was counted a few times. This specimen includes other DNA sequences encoding the same CDR3. CDR3 region: CASSSAEETQYF. CDR3 bases: TGTGCCAGCAGCTCTGCCGAAGAGACCCAGTACTTC. The chain uses TRBV6-2 or TRBV6-3 and TRBJ2-5; D uncertain. CDR3 length: 12 amino acids. With 6 bases removed from V and 3 bases from J, the gap between germline ends came to 8 bases. Germline loops: CDR1 MNHEY, CDR2 SVGEGT.